The TCR beta chain described here comes from a study of T cells expressing NK-cell markers. Findings of the study overall: Several donors likewise had their CD3+CD56-NKG2C+ fraction led by these clonotypes.

A word on this clonotype: What it binds is not known.

TCRdb re-called the 5' RACE reads; every CDR3 protein appears as one record, without DNA. The listing contains 500,000 to 700,000 distinct CDR3 sequences. This sequence was found in a man aged 18 to 29 in good health. What was sequenced was blood T cells: a sorted CD56 or NKG2C T cell subset, CD4+ or CD8+ T cells, or bulk PBMC T cells (not recorded which).

The CDR3 spells CASSYCLAEYNEQFF. This chain links TRBV6-8 with TRBJ2-1; the D gene TCRdb calls, TRBD2, cannot be checked with no DNA. This CDR3 has 15 residues. CDR1 is MNHGY and CDR2 is SAAAGT in the germline V gene.